This T cell receptor (beta chain) was captured in a study of shared clonotypes between healthy human individuals. Profiling relied on immunoSEQ multiplex PCR, and the TCRdb table lists in-frame clones only, not all of them. The sample includes around 2.5 million clones, more than 85% seen only once; the top ten take approximately 0.37%. There are 15 residues in the CDR3. Trimming removed 6 bases from V and 0 bases from J, with 14 bases in between. Germline V lookup: CDR1 KGHSH, CDR2 LQKENI. The V and J genes are TRBV18 and TRBJ1-2; the D is unclear. The specimen sequenced was naive CD4+ T cells from PBMCs. Subset here: CD45RA+ positively selected. This clonotype originated in a man younger than 30 in good health. Some clones in this sample may be carry-over from other donors' samples. The CDR3 protein is CASSPIDEANYGYTF. Written as DNA, the CDR3 is TGTGCCAGCTCTCCCATCGATGAAGCTAACTATGGCTACACCTTC.